This paragraph covers one TCR beta chain sequence. Its target is not known. Trimming shortened V by 0 bases and J by 0 bases, and 6 bases separated the two germline ends. CDR1 and CDR2 (germline): SGDLS, YYNGEE. The CDR3 consists of 15 residues. Grafts had their tissue processed, releasing intraepithelial and lamina propria lymphocytes. Produced via immunoSEQ multiplex PCR; TCRdb's table is partial and in-frame only. The sample consists of some 15,000 clones, around 70% of them appearing once. This sample is drawn from a study of graft-versus-host responses after intestinal transplantation. Study-wide context: Multivisceral, liver-intestinal, or isolated intestinal transplants were performed in recipients. Tacrolimus plus steroids were given to all recipients for around three years, preceded by anti-thymocyte globulin induction.

Regarding the study as a whole: The study found high graft-versus-host to host-versus-graft clonal ratios in allografts of patients with graft-donor T cell macrochimerism. Analysis identified GvH clones in recipient marrow, with some appearing first in ileum or blood.

This receptor was taken from a human patient who received an intestinal transplant, so some T cells may come from the graft donor. The chain recombines TRBV9 with TRBJ2-2; no clear D. Sample: ileum tissue, taken 14 days after transplant. The CDR3 DNA sequence: TGTGCCAGCAGCGTAGACCTAGCGAACACCGGGGAGCTGTTTTTT. Translating gives CASSVDLANTGELFF.